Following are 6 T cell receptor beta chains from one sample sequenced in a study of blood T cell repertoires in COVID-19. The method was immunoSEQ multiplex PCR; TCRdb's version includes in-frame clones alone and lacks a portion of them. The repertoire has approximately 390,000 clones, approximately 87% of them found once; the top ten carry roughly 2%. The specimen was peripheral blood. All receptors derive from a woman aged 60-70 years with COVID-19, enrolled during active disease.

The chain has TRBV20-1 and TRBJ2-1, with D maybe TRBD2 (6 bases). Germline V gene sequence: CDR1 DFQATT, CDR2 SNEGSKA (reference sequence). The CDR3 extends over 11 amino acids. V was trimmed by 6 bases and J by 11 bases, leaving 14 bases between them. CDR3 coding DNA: TGCAGTGCAGCACCCGGGAGTCAGCAGTTCTTC. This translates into CSAAPGSQQFF.

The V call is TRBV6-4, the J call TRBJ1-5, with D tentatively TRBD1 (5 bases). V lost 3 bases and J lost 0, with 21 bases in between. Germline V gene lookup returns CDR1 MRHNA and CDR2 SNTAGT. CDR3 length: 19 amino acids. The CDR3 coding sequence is TGTGCCAGCAGTGAGCCACAGGCACGGCTTTTCTATAGCAATCAGCCCCAGCATTTT. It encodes CASSEPQARLFYSNQPQHF.

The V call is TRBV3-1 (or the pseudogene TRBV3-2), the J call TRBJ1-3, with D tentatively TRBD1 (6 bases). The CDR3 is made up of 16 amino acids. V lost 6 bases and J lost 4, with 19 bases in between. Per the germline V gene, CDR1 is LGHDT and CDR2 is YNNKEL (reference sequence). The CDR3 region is CASSNTLTGDGNTIYF. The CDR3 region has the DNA TGTGCCAGCAGTAATACACTGACAGGAGACGGAAACACCATATATTTT.

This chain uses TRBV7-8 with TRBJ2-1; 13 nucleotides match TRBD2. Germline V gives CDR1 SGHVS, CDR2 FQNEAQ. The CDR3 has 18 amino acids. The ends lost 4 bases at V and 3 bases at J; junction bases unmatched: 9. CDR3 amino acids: CASSSPPGTSGIYNEQFF. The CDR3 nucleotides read TGTGCCAGCAGCTCACCTCCCGGGACTAGCGGGATCTACAATGAGCAGTTCTTC.

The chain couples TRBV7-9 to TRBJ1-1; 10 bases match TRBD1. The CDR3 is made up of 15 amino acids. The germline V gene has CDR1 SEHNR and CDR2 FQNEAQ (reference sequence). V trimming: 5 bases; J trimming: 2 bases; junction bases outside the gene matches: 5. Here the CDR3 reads CASSPWDRGNTEAFF. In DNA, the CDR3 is TGTGCCAGCAGCCCGTGGGACAGGGGTAACACTGAAGCTTTCTTT.

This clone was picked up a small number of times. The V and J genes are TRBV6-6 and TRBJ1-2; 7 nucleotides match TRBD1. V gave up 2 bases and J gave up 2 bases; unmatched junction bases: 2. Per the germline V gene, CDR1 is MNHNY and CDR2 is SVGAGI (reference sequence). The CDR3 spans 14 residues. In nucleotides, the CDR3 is TGTGCCAGCAGTTACGACAGGGTAAACTATGGCTACACCTTC. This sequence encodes CASSYDRVNYGYTF.